The clone carrying this T cell receptor (beta chain) was observed once. Its antigen remains unidentified. The table came from immunoSEQ multiplex PCR; TCRdb's copy has only in-frame clones and leaves some out. Among some 130,000 clones, roughly 90% were seen once, and the ten largest hold less than 3.5%. The data originate from a study of cytomegalovirus exposure and HLA in healthy donors. Study results and caveats: As was reported, the classifier diagnosed cytomegalovirus status with high specificity and sensitivity. Usually a TCR sequence was rare, but some public TCRs were found in many donors. Altogether, 150 to 200 TCR beta chains were recorded as cytomegalovirus-associated.

Unmatched junction bases numbered 11, after V lost 5 bases and J lost 0 bases. The CDR3 is 19 residues long. Germline V CDR1 and CDR2: PRHDT, FYEKMQ (reference sequence). The sequencing sample was made of PBMCs. The V gene is TRBV13, the J gene TRBJ2-6; 9 bases fit TRBD1. The TCR originated in a man younger than 35 in good health and CMV-seronegative. CDR3 sequence (DNA): TGTGCCAGCAGCCTGACCGGGACAGGGTTCGTCTCTGGGGCCAACGTCCTGACTTTC. Amino acid sequence: CASSLTGTGFVSGANVLTF. Complete variable domain (other parts from reference TRBV13 and TRBJ2-6): AAGVIQSPRHLIKEKRETATLKCYPIPRHDTVYWYQQGPGQDPQFLISFYEKMQSDKGSIPDRFSAQQFSDYHSELNMSSLELGDSALYFCASSLTGTGFVSGANVLTFGAGSRLTVL.